This TCR beta chain originates from a study of cytomegalovirus exposure and HLA in healthy donors. Findings and caveats of the study: Some TCR beta chains (around 160 of them) were listed as cytomegalovirus-associated.

This clone was recorded a few times. Antigen: not known. PCR involved 60 Vbeta and 13 Jbeta primers. Profiled with immunoSEQ multiplex PCR; TCRdb holds only in-frame clones, not every one. The top ten clones hold about 2% of a sample with around 100,000 clones, around 8% of them seen once. This sequence was found in a man aged 45-65 years in good health and CMV-seronegative. Sequencing was performed on PBMCs.

The CDR3 nucleotides read TGTGCCAGCAGCCAACCAGGGACTAGCGGGGAGCAGTTCTTC. Amino acids: CASSQPGTSGEQFF. J is TRBJ2-1 and V is TRBV4-2, with 12 positions matching TRBD2. Germline lookup yields CDR1 LGHNA and CDR2 YNFKEQ. This CDR3 is 14 amino acids long. Germline trimming cut 2 bases from V and 10 bases from J; bases unmatched to any gene: 3.